The 21 T cell receptor beta chains below come from one sample, sequenced in a study of kidney transplant recipient with SARS-CoV-2 infection. TCRdb re-derived calls from the reads in MiXCR, one entry per CDR3 protein. The table has 200,000 to 300,000 distinct CDR3 sequences, more than 25% seen once. The sample here was a blood sample, taken at baseline and on roughly day 110 from a kidney transplant recipient. The receptors originated from a male patient between 25 and 39 years old who had COVID-19 and was a kidney transplant recipient. Among the T cells, some may be from the graft donor.

This clonotype has a count of ten or more. This chain links TRBV29-1 with TRBJ1-3, with D possibly being TRBD1 (5 bases). Germline V gene sequence: CDR1 SQVTM, CDR2 ANQGSEA. This CDR3 spans 13 amino acids. V was pared by 5 bases and J by 3 bases, with 11 bases between. The CDR3 here is CSVRRQGGNTIYF. As DNA, the CDR3 is TGCAGCGTTAGGCGGCAGGGTGGAAACACCATATATTTT.

Comment on this clonotype: It may be a read error: a sequence one base away is much more abundant. Because it lacks the conserved phenylalanine or tryptophan at the end, this CDR3 is likely a read error. The chain has TRBV30 and TRBJ2-7, with no clear D. Germline lookup yields CDR1 GTSNPN and CDR2 SVGIG (reference sequence). This CDR3 is 12 amino acids long. Between the trimmed V and J ends, which lost 4 bases and 3 bases, there was a span of 10 bases. CDR3 DNA sequence: TGTGCCTGGAACCCGTCCCACTACGAGCAGTACCTC. Amino acid sequence: CAWNPSHYEQYL.

This clonotype was seen more than once but under ten times. The chain links TRBV29-1 to TRBJ2-3; 11 bases match TRBD2. CDR3 length: 12 amino acids. V gave up 7 bases and J gave up 7 bases; unmatched junction bases: 4. Germline V lookup: CDR1 SQVTM, CDR2 ANQGSEA. Here the CDR3 reads CSAGTSGNTQYF. The CDR3 coding sequence is TGCAGCGCCGGGACTAGCGGAAATACGCAGTATTTT.

Remarks on this clonotype: A much larger clone lies a single base off, so this may be a read error. The chain couples TRBV6-2 or TRBV6-3 to TRBJ2-1; D perhaps matches TRBD1 (5 bases). The germline V gene encodes CDR1 MNHEY and CDR2 SVGEGT. V lost 6 bases, J lost 4 bases, and 10 bases lay in between. The CDR3 is 13 amino acids. CDR3 sequence: CASSQTVYNEQFF. In DNA form, the CDR3 reads TGTGCCAGCAGCCAGACAGTTTACAATGAGCAGTTCTTC.

This clonotype was seen ten or more times. The CDR3 region is CASSIDRAGGQFF. The CDR3 region has the DNA TGTGCCAGTAGTATAGACAGGGCAGGAGGGCAGTTCTTC. The rearrangement links TRBV19 to TRBJ2-1; D may match TRBD1 or TRBD2 (5 bases each). The CDR3 runs to 13 residues. Germline CDR1 and CDR2: LNHDA and SQIVND (reference sequence). Trimming pared 0 bases from V and 12 bases from J, leaving 12 bases between. The full variable domain, completed using reference TRBV19 and TRBJ2-1, is DGGITQSPKYLFRKEGQNVTLSCEQNLNHDAMYWYRQDPGQGLRLIYYSQIVNDFQKGDIAEGYSVSREKKESFPLTVTSAQKNPTAFYLCASSIDRAGGQFFGPGTRLTVL.

This clonotype was seen more than once but under ten times. CDR3 in DNA: TGTGGCATACGCTGGAGGATAACACAAAGTCGGGCCAACGTCCTGACTTTC. Protein sequence: CGIRWRITQSRANVLTF. This chain uses TRBV8-2 with TRBJ2-6; the D call in the table, TRBD2, was not verified against the DNA. TRBV8-2 corresponds to a pseudogene. The CDR3 has 17 amino acids.

The sample holds a few counts of this clonotype. The chain is built from TRBV7-2 and TRBJ2-1; 13 bases align to TRBD2. Germline V lookup: CDR1 SGHTA, CDR2 FQGNSA. The CDR3 runs to 16 residues. J lost 6 bases, V lost 6 bases, and 8 bases had no gene match. CDR3 protein: CASSLFGTSGTNEQFF. The CDR3 coding sequence is TGTGCCAGCAGTTTATTTGGGACTAGCGGGACCAATGAGCAGTTCTTC.

This clonotype was observed many times. V usage is TRBV11-2 and J usage is TRBJ2-1, with 9 bases identical to TRBD1. The CDR3 spans 16 residues. Per the germline V gene, CDR1 is SGHAT and CDR2 is FQNNGV. V lost 1 base and J lost 7; bases outside the gene matches: 8. The CDR3 coding sequence is TGTGCCAGCAGCTTAGGGTTACAGGGGGCGCGAAATGAGCAGTTCTTC. It specifies CASSLGLQGARNEQFF.

Details on this clonotype: A read error is possible here, since a much larger clone lies one base away. This chain uses TRBV7-1 with TRBJ1-2; D unresolved. TRBV7-1 is classed as an ORF, of uncertain function. The CDR3 contains 17 residues. CDR3 sequence (DNA): TGTGCCAGCAACTCAAAGCTTCACGAGGGAAAGACCTATGGCTACACCTTC. Translating gives CASNSKLHEGKTYGYTF.

This clonotype was recorded many times. The genes are TRBV6-5 and TRBJ2-2; D is unclear. This CDR3 spans 13 amino acids. Germline V lookup: CDR1 MNHEY, CDR2 SVGAGI. Trimming left V 5 bases short and J 8 bases short, with 12 bases between. The CDR3 nucleotides are TGTGCCAGCAGTGCCCTTCGTGGGGGGGAGCTGTTTTTT. This encodes CASSALRGGELFF.

This clonotype was counted at least ten times. The V call is TRBV7-4, the J call TRBJ1-2; D is unresolved. Germline-derived CDR1 and CDR2 are SGHVT and SQSDAQ. There are 17 residues in the CDR3. Trimming stripped 4 bases from V and 4 bases from J, with 22 bases between. The CDR3 DNA reads as TGTGCCAGCAGCTATATATTTTCAGCTCGAAAGACCTATGGCTACACCTTC. Translating gives CASSYIFSARKTYGYTF.

V is TRBV20-1 and J is TRBJ1-4, with 7 bases matching TRBD1. CDR3 length: 14 residues. Germline CDR1 is DFQATT and CDR2 is SNEGSKA (reference sequence). The junction had 8 bases not matched to a gene; V was cut back by 6 bases and J by 4 bases. CDR3 loop: CSAPQGQINEKLFF. CDR3 nucleotides: TGCAGTGCCCCGCAGGGACAGATTAATGAAAAACTGTTTTTT.

This clonotype was detected many times. The genes are TRBV19 and TRBJ2-1, with D hard to call. CDR3 length: 15 residues. V was shortened by 3 bases and J by 0 bases, with 9 bases between the two germline ends. Germline values: CDR1 LNHDA, CDR2 SQIVND (reference sequence). The CDR3 nucleotides read TGTGCCAGTAGTATCGACCAGAGCTCCTACAATGAGCAGTTCTTC. Protein product: CASSIDQSSYNEQFF.

For this clonotype: It differs at one base from a far larger clone, so likely a read error. The V gene is TRBV11-3, the J gene TRBJ1-1; the D is unclear. The last part of the DNA fits TRBJ1-6 better; the J call may be wrong. The CDR3 contains 12 residues. Per the germline V gene, CDR1 is SGHNT and CDR2 is YENEEA. Written as DNA, the CDR3 is TGTGCCAGCAGCCTGCGGCCGGGGACCCTCCACTTT. It encodes CASSLRPGTLHF.

This clonotype was seen ten or more times. The chain links TRBV11-3 to TRBJ1-2; D not certain. The CDR3 has 17 residues. CDR1 SGHNT and CDR2 YENEEA come from the germline V gene. Trimming pared 5 bases from V and 4 bases from J, leaving 23 bases between. CDR3 in DNA: TGTGCCAGCAGCCCGTGTCTCGATCTCGGAAAGACCTATGGCTACACCTTC. Protein sequence: CASSPCLDLGKTYGYTF.

With regard to this clonotype: A read error may explain this, as a much larger clone is one base away. The rearrangement uses TRBV18 and TRBJ2-7; D remains ambiguous. The CDR3 has 14 amino acids. Per the germline V gene, CDR1 is KGHSH and CDR2 is LQKENI. V dropped 2 bases and J dropped 0 bases, with 8 bases sitting between them. The CDR3 is CASSPSHHSYEQYF. The CDR3 DNA reads as TGTGCCAGCTCACCATCACACCACTCCTACGAGCAGTACTTC.

This clonotype was detected ten times or more. The rearrangement joins TRBV29-1 to TRBJ2-5; a possible D gene is TRBD1 (6 bases). The DNA end is a closer match to TRBJ2-7, so the J assignment may be wrong. CDR3 length: 15 residues. CDR1 and CDR2 from the germline V gene are SQVTM and ANQGSEA. The CDR3 reads CSVDDRTANSYEQYF. As DNA, the CDR3 is TGCAGCGTTGATGACAGGACTGCTAATAGCTACGAGCAGTACTTC.

The chain is built from TRBV13 and TRBJ2-3; a possible D gene is TRBD1 (6 bases). Germline V lookup: CDR1 PRHDT, CDR2 FYEKMQ (reference sequence). The CDR3 runs 16 residues. The ends were cut back, 5 bases at V and 4 bases at J, with 19 bases in the middle. CDR3 residues: CASSTGGQGMADTQYF. CDR3 nucleotide sequence: TGTGCCAGCAGCACAGGAGGTCAGGGGATGGCAGATACGCAGTATTTT.

This rearrangement joins TRBV10-1 to TRBJ1-2, with D unclear. V was clipped by 5 bases and J by 4 bases, with 23 bases between them. The CDR3 contains 17 residues. Per the germline V gene, CDR1 is WNHNN and CDR2 is SYGVQD (reference sequence). The CDR3 loop reads CASSKRIRSRKTYGYTF. Written as DNA, the CDR3 is TGCGCCAGCAGTAAACGGATAAGATCGCGAAAGACCTATGGCTACACCTTC.

With regard to this clonotype: A much larger clone differs from this one at a single base, so this may be a read error. This rearrangement joins TRBV9 to TRBJ1-2, with a weak D call TRBD1 (5 bases). The CDR3 contains 15 residues. Germline V gene data show CDR1 as SGDLS and CDR2 as YYNGEE. In DNA, the CDR3 is TGTGCCGGCAGCGTAGGGGCAGCAGAAGCCTATGGCTACACCTTC. Translated: CAGSVGAAEAYGYTF.

As for this clonotype: A read error may be the cause here, since a much bigger clone is one base away. The chain combines TRBV28 with TRBJ1-2; D is unresolved. The length of the CDR3 is 16 residues. Germline loops: CDR1 MDHEN, CDR2 SYDVKM. The CDR3 loop reads CGSHRIDSRKTYGYTF. CDR3 DNA: TGTGGCAGTCACCGTATTGATAGCCGAAAGACCTATGGCTACACCTTC.